This is a list of T cell receptor beta chains from one sample in a study of post-analysis software for immune sequencing data. MiXCR, run by TCRdb on the PCR reads, gives a single entry per CDR3 protein. The sample contains 250,000 to 300,000 distinct CDR3 sequences, 35% to 45% of which appear only once. Sequenced sample: blood. The receptors originated from a girl under 18 with multiple sclerosis. CDR3s include the opening cysteine and the closing phenylalanine or tryptophan. A D gene is named only where the DNA matches it firmly. Size values are once, few and many counts, or a class for expanded clones, and some rows have none.

D gene	V gene	clone size	J gene	CDR3 DNA	CDR3 protein
NA	TRBV29-1	many	TRBJ1-2	TGCAGCGTTGAAGATCCCGGCTACACCTTC	CSVEDPGYTF
TRBD1	TRBV4-1	once	TRBJ2-7	TGCGCCAGCAGCCAGAGGACAGGGGGCAGGAACGAGCAGTACTTC	CASSQRTGGRNEQYF
NA	TRBV6-5	NA	TRBJ2-7	TGTGCCAGCAGTACAGCTCGCGAGCAGTACTTC	CASSTAREQYF
TRBD2	TRBV10-3	NA	TRBJ2-3	TGTGCCATCAGTGAGTGGGAACTAGCGGGAGAAACAGATACGCAGTATTTT	CAISEWELAGETDTQYF
TRBD2	TRBV20-1	many	TRBJ2-3	TGCAGTGCCCCCGGGGGCGCTAGCGGGAGGCGCACAGATACGCAGTATTTT	CSAPGGASGRRTDTQYF
TRBD2	TRBV7-9	NA	TRBJ2-1	TGCGCCAGCAGCTCCTGGACTAGCGGGAGAATCAATGAACAGTTCTTC	CASSSWTSGRINEQFF
NA	TRBV7-6	few	TRBJ1-2	TGTGCCAGCAGCTTAGATTTACCGCATCTTAGCGCTGGCTACACCTTC	CASSLDLPHLSAGYTF
NA	TRBV7-2	NA	TRBJ1-5	TGTGCCAGCAGCTTAGACGGGGGTGGCGGATTTACAGGTCAGCCCCAGCATTTT	CASSLDGGGGFTGQPQHF
TRBD1	TRBV12-3/TRBV12-4	NA	TRBJ1-6	TGTGCCAGCAGTTGTTTGGACAGGGGAGCACCCCTCCACTTT	CASSCLDRGAPLHF
NA	TRBV12-5	once	TRBJ2-7	TGTGCTAGTGGACGACCGGGACTCCTTGGACCCTCCTACGAGCAGTACTTC	CASGRPGLLGPSYEQYF
TRBD2	TRBV5-5	NA	TRBJ2-2	TGTGCCAGCAGCCCGCGTTGGACTAGGTCGGGTGGGGAGCGGTTTTTT	CASSPRWTRSGGERFF
TRBD1	TRBV5-4	once	TRBJ2-3	TGTGCCAGCAGCTGGGGGACAGTCACCCCAGATACGCAGTATTTT	CASSWGTVTPDTQYF
TRBD1	TRBV7-9	many	TRBJ1-2	TGTGCCAGCAGGGAACTCGACAGGGACTATGGCTACACCTTC	CASRELDRDYGYTF
TRBD2	TRBV5-1	many	TRBJ2-1	TGCGCCAGCAGCACCCGGGTAGCGGGAGGAGACAATGAGCAGTTCTTC	CASSTRVAGGDNEQFF
NA	TRBV12-3/TRBV12-4	NA	TRBJ1-2	TGTGCCAGCAGTCTGAATGGCTACACCTTC	CASSLNGYTF
TRBD2	TRBV7-3	NA	TRBJ2-2	TGTGCCAGCAGCCAAAAGAGACTAGCGGGAGGGAACACCGGGGAGCTGTTTTTT	CASSQKRLAGGNTGELFF
TRBD1	TRBV5-1	many	TRBJ1-5	TGCGCCACCTTCATAGGGGTCGGGACAGGGGACCCCACTTATAGCAATCAGCCCCAGCATTTT	CATFIGVGTGDPTYSNQPQHF
TRBD1	TRBV7-9	few	TRBJ1-4	TGTGCCAGCAGCTTAGCTGGACAGGGGCGAGATGAAAAACTGTTTTTT	CASSLAGQGRDEKLFF
TRBD2	TRBV7-2	few	TRBJ2-5	TGTGCCAGCAGCTTAGCGAATTTAGCGGGAGGGGATGAGCAGTACTTC	CASSLANLAGGDEQYF
NA	TRBV20-1	many	TRBJ1-1	TGCAGTGCTAGAGAATATACTACAGATGAAGCTTTCTTT	CSAREYTTDEAFF
TRBD1	TRBV18	NA	TRBJ2-6	TGTGCCAGCTCACCTCGACGGACAGGGGGCTCTGGGGCCAACGTCCTGACTTTC	CASSPRRTGGSGANVLTF
NA	TRBV20-1	many	TRBJ2-3	TGCAGTGCTAGTTTGGCAGATACGCAGTATTTT	CSASLADTQYF
NA	TRBV12-3/TRBV12-4	NA	TRBJ2-3	TGTGCCAGCAGTTCCGGCCAACTAGGGGGAAGTGCAGATGCGGAGTATTTT	CASSSGQLGGSADAEYF
TRBD1	TRBV27	NA	TRBJ1-6	TGTGCCAGCAGTTTACCGGGAACAGGGGGCTATAATTCACCCCTCCACTTT	CASSLPGTGGYNSPLHF
NA	TRBV10-3	NA	TRBJ2-7	TGTGCCATCAGGGACACAAGCTCCTACGAGCAGTACTTC	CAIRDTSSYEQYF
TRBD2	TRBV27	many	TRBJ2-1	TGTGCCAGCAGTAGCGTAAGACCGGGACTAGCGGGGATCCACAATGAGCAGTTCTTC	CASSSVRPGLAGIHNEQFF
NA	TRBV12-3/TRBV12-4	few	TRBJ1-5	TGTGCCAGCAGTTTCGGGAGAAAAGATCAGCCCCAGCATTTT	CASSFGRKDQPQHF
NA	TRBV11-2	NA	TRBJ2-1	TGTGCCAGCAGCAGCGTTGGGGGGAAGGGGTTCTTC	CASSSVGGKGFF
TRBD1	TRBV3-1	NA	TRBJ1-2	TGTGCCAGCAGCCGAAGGGGACAGGGCGACTATGGCTACACCTTC	CASSRRGQGDYGYTF
NA	TRBV12-3/TRBV12-4	many	TRBJ2-4	TGTGCCAGCAGTCCCTCCGGACGAGCCCACATTCAGTACTTC	CASSPSGRAHIQYF
NA	TRBV6-5	few	TRBJ1-2	TGTGCCAGCAGTTACGGGGCAAGTAACTATGGCTACACCTTC	CASSYGASNYGYTF
NA	TRBV18	NA	TRBJ1-4	TGTGCCAGCCCTCGATTTGGAAAACTGTTTTTT	CASPRFGKLFF
NA	TRBV3-1	NA	TRBJ2-7	TGTGCCAGCAGCCCCTGGGGGACCAACTACGAGCAGTACTTC	CASSPWGTNYEQYF
TRBD1	TRBV5-1	NA	TRBJ2-3	TGCGCCAGCAGTATTGGACAGGCTCCGACAGATACGCAGTATTTT	CASSIGQAPTDTQYF
TRBD1	TRBV9	many	TRBJ1-2	TGTGCCAGCAGCGCGAATCGACAGGGGAGGTATGGCTACACCTTC	CASSANRQGRYGYTF
TRBD2	TRBV11-2	many	TRBJ2-5	TGTGCCAGCAGCTTAGGGATACTAGCGGGGGGGAAAAAGACCCAGTACTTC	CASSLGILAGGKKTQYF
NA	TRBV30	NA	TRBJ1-2	TGTGCCTGGAGTGTACCAGGGGCTAACTATGGCTACACCTTC	CAWSVPGANYGYTF
TRBD2	TRBV20-1	few	TRBJ2-3	TGCAGTGCTAGAGATTTTAGACTAGCGACCAGCACAGATACGCAGTATTTT	CSARDFRLATSTDTQYF
NA	TRBV6-1	NA	TRBJ1-2	TGTGCCAGCAGTGAAGGAATAGGGACTTACTATGGCTACACCTTC	CASSEGIGTYYGYTF
NA	TRBV5-5	many	TRBJ2-1	TGTGCCAGCCGTCAGGGAGACCTGATCAATGAGCAGTTCTTC	CASRQGDLINEQFF
TRBD1	TRBV2	many	TRBJ2-3	TGTGCCAGCAGAGACGACAGGGGAGAAACAGATACGCAGTATTTT	CASRDDRGETDTQYF
NA	TRBV7-9	many	TRBJ1-1	TGTGCCAGCAGCCCCCCCGGGAGGGGTTACACTGAAGCTTTCTTT	CASSPPGRGYTEAFF
NA	TRBV27	many	TRBJ2-1	TGTGCCAGCAGTTTGATTGGTGGCGATGAGCAGTTCTTC	CASSLIGGDEQFF
NA	TRBV12-3/TRBV12-4	few	TRBJ1-3	TGTGCCACCAGAGGGGGGCCCACTGGAAACACCATATATTTT	CATRGGPTGNTIYF
NA	TRBV4-1	many	TRBJ2-7	TGCGCCAGCAGCCATGGTTCGGGGGAGCAGTACTTC	CASSHGSGEQYF
NA	TRBV28	many	TRBJ2-1	TGTGCCAGCAGAGGTCGCGACTACAATGAGCAGTTCTTC	CASRGRDYNEQFF
NA	TRBV20-1	NA	TRBJ2-1	TGCAGTGCTAGATTCCGAATGGGCTCCTACAATGAGCAGTTCTTC	CSARFRMGSYNEQFF
TRBD1	TRBV6-1	NA	TRBJ2-5	TGTGCCAGCAGTTTGGCCGGGACAGTGTACTTC	CASSLAGTVYF
NA	TRBV11-2	few	TRBJ1-4	TGTGCCAGCAGCACTAGCCGGGAGCGAAATGAAAAACTGTTTTTT	CASSTSRERNEKLFF
NA	TRBV6-5	many	TRBJ2-5	TGTGCCAGCAGTTACTCCCCGCGGACTTACCAAGAGACCCAGTACTTC	CASSYSPRTYQETQYF
NA	TRBV27	NA	TRBJ1-1	TGTGCCAGCAGTCCCTGGGGGGGGTTAGGTGAAGCTTTCTTT	CASSPWGGLGEAFF
TRBD1	TRBV3-1	many	TRBJ1-6	TGTGCCACCAGGACAGGGGACAATTCACCCCTCCACTTT	CATRTGDNSPLHF
NA	TRBV12-3/TRBV12-4	NA	TRBJ2-3	TGTGCCAGCGGAGTAGATTCAGATGTGCAGTATTTT	CASGVDSDVQYF
NA	TRBV6-5	many	TRBJ1-6	TGTGCCAGCAGTTACCGTGGCTCCTATAATTCACCCCTCCACTTT	CASSYRGSYNSPLHF
NA	TRBV12-3/TRBV12-4	many	TRBJ2-3	TGTGCCAGCGGACCCCCCGGTACAGATACGCAGTATTTT	CASGPPGTDTQYF